What follows describes a single TCR beta chain. Trimming left V 1 base short and J 8 bases short, with 14 bases between. Germline CDR1 is MNHNS and CDR2 is SASEGT. CDR3 length: 14 residues. This entry belongs to a study of cytomegalovirus exposure and HLA in healthy donors. Primers included in the PCR were 60 Vbeta and 13 Jbeta primers. Libraries were prepared by immunoSEQ multiplex PCR; TCRdb keeps only in-frame clonotypes and omits some of them. The sample lists 95,000 to 150,000 clones; over 65% were seen once. This clonotype originated in a middle-aged man in good health and CMV-seropositive. Input material: PBMCs. V usage is TRBV6-1 and J usage is TRBJ1-2; tentative D call: TRBD1 (5 bases). The CDR3 is CASSEEYGAGGYTF. The CDR3 nucleotides read TGTGCCAGCAGTGAAGAGTATGGGGCAGGCGGCTACACCTTC.